This is a list of T cell receptor beta chains from one sample in a study of cytomegalovirus exposure and HLA in healthy donors. Some clones are missing from TCRdb's copy, which holds only in-frame ones; the method was immunoSEQ multiplex PCR. Of 250,000 to 350,000 clones in the sample, roughly 70% were seen once. Sequences were obtained from PBMCs. The receptors shown here come from a female donor in good health and CMV-seronegative. Both conserved end residues are part of each CDR3. D genes are given only for firm matches. Only some rows state a clone size, as once, few, many or a class for expanded clones.

DNA,CDR3,V,size,D,J
TGTGCCAGCAGCCCTTTCGGGGGGGAGAGGGAGCAGTACTTC,CASSPFGGEREQYF,TRBV11-3,NA,TRBD2,TRBJ2-7
TGTTCCAGCAGCTTTTCGCGTCCGGGATCTAAGGCCGGAAACACCATATATTTT,CSSSFSRPGSKAGNTIYF,TRBV7-9,NA,NA,TRBJ1-3
TGTGCCAGCAGGCAAACAGGGGGAGAAAAACTGTTTTTT,CASRQTGGEKLFF,TRBV25-1,NA,TRBD1,TRBJ1-4
TGTGCCAGCAGTTTACCAACAATGGGCAATCAGCCCCAGCATTTT,CASSLPTMGNQPQHF,TRBV28,NA,NA,TRBJ1-5
TGTGCCAGCAGTGAGGCGGATAGGGGCTATGGCTACACCTTC,CASSEADRGYGYTF,TRBV2,once,NA,TRBJ1-2
TGTGCCAGCAGCTCCCAGTACTCTGGGGCCAACGTCCTGACTTTC,CASSSQYSGANVLTF,TRBV7-9,NA,NA,TRBJ2-6
TGTGCCAGCAGCCAAGGACGGGAGGGGTACAATGAGCAGTTCTTC,CASSQGREGYNEQFF,TRBV4-2,NA,TRBD2,TRBJ2-1
TGTGCCAGCAGCTTACTCCGAGGCGGGAGGGCCGCAGATACGCAGTATTTT,CASSLLRGGRAADTQYF,TRBV13,once,TRBD2,TRBJ2-3
TGTGCCATCGGGGCTCCCGGGACAGGGAGGTCATACGAGCAGTACTTC,CAIGAPGTGRSYEQYF,TRBV28,NA,TRBD1,TRBJ2-7
TGCGCCAGCAGCCAAGGGGCTGGAGGGGCCAACGTCCTGACTTTC,CASSQGAGGANVLTF,TRBV5-1,NA,NA,TRBJ2-6
TGTGCCAGCAGTTCGGGACAGATTAGCGAGCAGTACTTC,CASSSGQISEQYF,TRBV27,NA,TRBD1,TRBJ2-7
TGTGCCAGCACCTGGCAGGGTACCTATAGCAATCAGCCCCAGCATTTT,CASTWQGTYSNQPQHF,TRBV28,NA,NA,TRBJ1-5
TGTGCCAGCAGTTTCCGGAACAGGGGGTTCTACGAGCAGTACTTC,CASSFRNRGFYEQYF,TRBV27,NA,TRBD1,TRBJ2-7
TGTGCCAGCAGCAGACAACAGGGAATTCCCGGGGAGCTGTTTTTT,CASSRQQGIPGELFF,TRBV27,NA,NA,TRBJ2-2
TGTGCCTGGGCGGGACAGGGGGCCCACGAGCAGTACTTC,CAWAGQGAHEQYF,TRBV30,NA,TRBD1,TRBJ2-7
TGTGCCAGCAGCGACGGGCTAGCGGGAGCTGAAGGGCTAATCAATGAGCAGTTCTTC,CASSDGLAGAEGLINEQFF,TRBV6-4,NA,TRBD2,TRBJ2-1
TGTGCCAGCTCGAGGGAAACCCAAGAGACCCAGTACTTC,CASSRETQETQYF,TRBV18,few,NA,TRBJ2-5
TGTGCCAGTAGTATAGGGACTAGCGGATTCTACAATGAGCAGTTCTTC,CASSIGTSGFYNEQFF,TRBV19,NA,TRBD2,TRBJ2-1
TGTGCCAGCAGCCTTGAAGGGACTAGCGGGAGAAATGAGCAGTTCTTC,CASSLEGTSGRNEQFF,TRBV7-3,NA,TRBD2,TRBJ2-1
TGTGCCAGCAGTCGGCTAGGGGTAGGTCAAGAGACCCAGTACTTC,CASSRLGVGQETQYF,TRBV5-6,NA,NA,TRBJ2-5
TGTGCCAGTAGTATTGCCGGGACAGGGTACACAGAAGCTTTCTTT,CASSIAGTGYTEAFF,TRBV19,NA,TRBD1,TRBJ1-1
TGTGCCAGCAGCTTAGACAGTCGGTCCGGGGGGCGGTACTTC,CASSLDSRSGGRYF,TRBV11-3,NA,NA,TRBJ2-7
TGTGCCAGCAGCTTGGAGCGCTCCACAGATACGCAGTATTTT,CASSLERSTDTQYF,TRBV5-4,NA,NA,TRBJ2-3
TGTGCCTGGAGTGTGGGTAGCGGTTCCTACGAGCAGTACTTC,CAWSVGSGSYEQYF,TRBV30,NA,NA,TRBJ2-7
TGTGCCAGCAGCTTAGATACACGCACCGGGGAGCTGTTTTTT,CASSLDTRTGELFF,TRBV11-3,NA,NA,TRBJ2-2
TGTGCCATCAGCGCGGGGCGCGATAATTCACCCCTCCACTTT,CAISAGRDNSPLHF,TRBV10-3,NA,NA,TRBJ1-6
TGTGCCAGCAGGGTGGAGAAAAATCAGCCCCAGCATTTT,CASRVEKNQPQHF,TRBV6-5,NA,NA,TRBJ1-5
TGTGCCAGCACCGGGGTGACGGGTCCCCCCTACAATGAGCAGTTCTTC,CASTGVTGPPYNEQFF,TRBV6-4,NA,NA,TRBJ2-1
TGTGCCAGCTCACCACTCCGACAGGGGGCGGGCAATGAGCAGTTCTTC,CASSPLRQGAGNEQFF,TRBV18,NA,TRBD1,TRBJ2-1
TGTGCCAGCTCACCAAGGCTTGGACAGTCTGGAAACACCATATATTTT,CASSPRLGQSGNTIYF,TRBV18,NA,NA,TRBJ1-3
TGCGCCAGCAGCGTCGACTCGAGGAGTGAAGCTTTCTTT,CASSVDSRSEAFF,TRBV5-1,NA,NA,TRBJ1-1
TGCGCCAGCGGTGGGACTAGCGGGATTAATGAGCAGTTCTTC,CASGGTSGINEQFF,TRBV10-1,few,TRBD2,TRBJ2-1